One and the same sample provided the 27 T cell receptor beta chains below, sequenced in a study of T cells in Graves' hyperthyroidism and ophthalmopathy. RNA transcripts were the template for amplifying TCR beta CDR3 regions. The primer set for the first-round RT-PCR of the TCR CDR3 was HTBI. TCRdb itself ran the multiplex PCR reads through MiXCR, one entry per CDR3 protein. The sample consists of around 600,000 distinct CDR3 sequences, 40% to 55% of them appearing once. Sequencing input: peripheral blood or thyroid tissue (not recorded which). Source of these receptors: an adult man with Graves' disease, either hyperthyroidism or ophthalmopathy (not recorded which).

The genes are TRBV19 and TRBJ1-5; D not resolved. The ends were cut back, 3 bases at V and 2 bases at J, with 17 bases in the middle. The CDR3 is 17 amino acids. Germline V lookup: CDR1 LNHDA, CDR2 SQIVND (reference sequence). The chain's CDR3 is CASSIEGYSWGNQPQHF. The CDR3 DNA reads TGTGCCAGTAGTATTGAAGGTTACAGCTGGGGCAATCAGCCCCAGCATTTT.

The chain uses TRBV7-2 and TRBJ2-7, with 7 bases that match TRBD1. With V trimmed by 1 base and J by 7 bases, 7 bases remained unmatched. Germline CDR1 is SGHTA and CDR2 is FQGNSA. This CDR3 contains 14 residues. DNA for the CDR3: TGTGCCAGCAGCTTAGACAGGGGAGCTCGAGAGCAGTACTTC. This encodes CASSLDRGAREQYF.

This clonotype was seen repeatedly, ten times or more. The chain is built from TRBV20-1 and TRBJ1-4; D uncertain. The CDR3 contains 13 residues. In germline, CDR1 is DFQATT, CDR2 SNEGSKA (reference sequence). V shed 5 bases and J shed 7 bases, with 14 bases lying between them. CDR3 nucleotides: TGCAGTGCTGAGTCCCACCCCCCTGAAAAACTGTTTTTT. As protein: CSAESHPPEKLFF.

V usage is TRBV2 and J usage is TRBJ1-2; no firm D call. V was pared by 5 bases and J by 0 bases, with 22 bases between. The CDR3 spans 18 residues. In germline, CDR1 is SNHLY, CDR2 FYNNEI. The CDR3 region is CASSYTPSAREANYGYTF. CDR3 sequence (DNA): TGTGCCAGCAGTTACACTCCTTCGGCCAGAGAAGCTAACTATGGCTACACCTTC.

This chain connects TRBV12-3 or TRBV12-4 to TRBJ1-4, with TRBD1 matching over 8 bases. J was trimmed by 6 bases and V by 3 bases; bases with no gene match: 6. The CDR3 spans 15 residues. CDR3 in amino acids: CASSFGRGRDEKLFF. CDR3 in DNA: TGTGCCAGCAGTTTTGGCAGGGGGCGCGATGAAAAACTGTTTTTT.

V and J are TRBV9 and TRBJ2-7; no definite D call. Germline loops: CDR1 SGDLS, CDR2 YYNGEE. Between the trimmed V and J ends, which lost 0 bases and 7 bases, there was a span of 11 bases. The CDR3 runs 13 residues. Here the CDR3 DNA reads TGTGCCAGCAGCGTAGCTACCGTCAATGAGCAGTACTTC. The encoded protein is CASSVATVNEQYF. The whole variable domain, remainder taken from reference TRBV9 and TRBJ2-7, is DSGVTQTPKHLITATGQRVTLRCSPRSGDLSVYWYQQSLDQGLQFLIQYYNGEERAKGNILERFSAQQFPDLHSELNLSSLELGDSALYFCASSVATVNEQYFGPGTRLTVT.

Remarks on this clonotype: Germline is not matched at one junction end, which may reflect a read error. V usage is TRBV24-1 and J usage is TRBJ1-6, with D unresolved. Germline CDR1 reads KGHDR; CDR2 reads SFDVKD. The CDR3 contains 14 residues. The CDR3, as DNA: TGTGCCAGCAGTTTCGGCAGTGAAAATTCACCCCTCCACTTT. It yields the protein CASSFGSENSPLHF.

The sample holds a few counts of this clonotype. The chain couples TRBV2 to TRBJ1-1; 9 bases line up with TRBD1. Germline trimming cut 10 bases from V and 3 bases from J; bases unmatched to any gene: 12. Per the germline V gene, CDR1 is SNHLY and CDR2 is FYNNEI. This CDR3 region has 15 residues. CDR3 coding DNA: TGTGCCACCCCCGACAGGGGGAGTACGGACACTGAAGCTTTCTTT. Translated: CATPDRGSTDTEAFF.

This clonotype showed up just once. The chain has TRBV6-6 and TRBJ2-5; tentatively, D is TRBD1 (6 bases). CDR3 length equals 13 residues. Between the trimmed V and J ends, which lost 2 bases and 5 bases, there was a span of 9 bases. From germline, CDR1 is MNHNY and CDR2 SVGAGI (reference sequence). The CDR3 region has the DNA TGTGCCAGCAGTTACATCCAGGGGGAGACCCAGTACTTC. Translating gives CASSYIQGETQYF.

This clonotype was observed many times. The chain carries TRBV24-1 and TRBJ1-1, with D hard to call. Trimming cost V 4 bases and J 2 bases, with 7 bases left between them. The CDR3 has 13 residues. The germline gives CDR1 KGHDR, CDR2 SFDVKD. CDR3 DNA: TGTGCCACCAGTGAGGCAAGTAACACTGAAGCTTTCTTT. It encodes CATSEASNTEAFF.

This clonotype appeared many times. This rearrangement joins TRBV24-1 to TRBJ1-2; D gene uncertain. CDR3 length: 14 residues. Germline V gives CDR1 KGHDR, CDR2 SFDVKD. V was pared by 4 bases and J by 2 bases, with 10 bases between. The CDR3, as DNA: TGTGCCACCAGTGACCTTACAGAGAACTATGGCTACACCTTC. It specifies CATSDLTENYGYTF.

V gene TRBV7-2 combines with J gene TRBJ1-4; D call uncertain. V gave up 5 bases and J gave up 7 bases, with 20 bases separating them. CDR3 length: 16 residues. The germline V gene encodes CDR1 SGHTA and CDR2 FQGNSA. In DNA form, the CDR3 reads TGTGCCAGCAGCGTATCCACCGGGGAGCAGAGTGAAAAACTGTTTTTT. It specifies CASSVSTGEQSEKLFF. The full variable domain, in which reference TRBV7-2 and TRBJ1-4 provide the parts outside the CDR3, is GAGVSQSPSNKVTEKGKDVELRCDPISGHTALYWYRQSLGQGLEFLIYFQGNSAPDKSGLPSDRFSAERTGGSVSTLTIQRTQQEDSAVYLCASSVSTGEQSEKLFFGSGTQLSVL.

As concerns this clonotype: A much larger clonotype is one base distant, so this may be a read error. The chain joins TRBV29-1 to TRBJ1-2; 7 bases agree with TRBD1. The CDR3 runs to 16 residues. CDR1 and CDR2 from the germline V gene are SQVTM and ANQGSEA. Trimming removed 3 bases from V and 4 bases from J; junction bases left unmatched: 14. The CDR3 DNA is TGCAGCGTTGACCAGGCGACAGGGACGCAAAGCTATGGCTACACCTTC. Amino acid sequence: CSVDQATGTQSYGYTF.

This clonotype was seen a handful of times. The chain's CDR3 is CASSPSAAMNTEAFF. The CDR3 nucleotides are TGCGCCAGCAGCCCCTCCGCGGCCATGAACACTGAAGCTTTCTTT. V usage is TRBV5-1 and J usage is TRBJ1-1, with unresolved D. The CDR3 is 15 residues long. Germline lookup yields CDR1 SGHRS and CDR2 YFSETQ. Trimming shortened V by 4 bases and J by 0 bases, and 13 bases separated the two germline ends.

This chain connects TRBV20-1 to TRBJ1-3, with TRBD1 matching over 11 bases. The CDR3 runs 14 residues. V lost 3 bases and J lost 7; bases outside the gene matches: 5. Germline CDR1 is DFQATT and CDR2 is SNEGSKA (reference sequence). Here the CDR3 DNA reads TGCAGTGCTAGGGACAGGGGGCTATCGAACACCATATATTTT. This encodes CSARDRGLSNTIYF.

This clonotype was recorded many times. The rearrangement uses TRBV7-9 and TRBJ2-7; TRBD2 aligns across 7 bases. Germline assignment: CDR1 SEHNR and CDR2 FQNEAQ (reference sequence). J lost 2 bases, V lost 0 bases, and 1 base had no gene match. This CDR3 has 14 amino acids. CDR3 in amino acids: CASSLAGGTYEQYF. CDR3 bases: TGTGCCAGCAGCTTAGCGGGAGGGACCTACGAGCAGTACTTC.

This chain uses TRBV24-1 with TRBJ1-4; 8 bases fit TRBD1. The CDR3 consists of 16 residues. The junction had 6 bases not matched to a gene; V was cut back by 4 bases and J by 3 bases. Per germline, CDR1 KGHDR and CDR2 SFDVKD. CDR3 coding DNA: TGTGCCACCAGTGAGACAGGGGAAGGAGCTAATGAAAAACTGTTTTTT. Translated: CATSETGEGANEKLFF.

V usage is TRBV7-3 and J usage is TRBJ1-6, with 8 nucleotides matching TRBD1. Trimming at V came to 6 bases and at J to 8 bases, leaving 12 bases not matched to a gene. Looked up from germline, CDR1 is SGHTA and CDR2 is FQGTGA. The length of the CDR3 is 16 residues. The CDR3 DNA reads as TGTGCCAGCAGTTCCCACCTTGGACAGGGTTATTCACCCCTCCACTTT. Its protein product is CASSSHLGQGYSPLHF.

The chain links TRBV11-2 to TRBJ1-1; D unresolved. The germline V gene encodes CDR1 SGHAT and CDR2 FQNNGV. The CDR3 totals 14 residues. V shed 6 bases and J shed 4 bases, with 15 bases lying between them. The CDR3 reads CASRTGGWVTEAFF. CDR3 DNA sequence: TGTGCCAGCAGAACCGGAGGGTGGGTCACTGAAGCTTTCTTT.

On this clonotype itself: Given a much more abundant clone one base away, this may be a read error. The chain recombines TRBV24-1 with TRBJ2-7; TRBD2 is a possible D gene (6 bases). V lost 4 bases to trimming and J lost 3 bases, with 9 bases between them. The CDR3 runs 13 residues. Germline values: CDR1 KGHDR, CDR2 SFDVKD. This CDR3 is CATSDGSDYEQYF. CDR3 sequence (DNA): TGTGCCACCAGTGACGGGAGTGACTACGAGCAGTACTTC.

This clonotype was detected only a few times. The rearrangement joins TRBV10-3 to TRBJ2-2, with 8 bases that match TRBD2. CDR1 is ENHRY and CDR2 is SYGVKD in the germline V gene. The CDR3 sequence is 15 residues long. With 6 bases clipped from V and 2 bases from J, the junction kept 5 bases outside the gene matches. Here the CDR3 reads CAISFSGINTGELFF. In DNA form, the CDR3 reads TGTGCCATCAGCTTTAGCGGGATTAACACCGGGGAGCTGTTTTTT.

The rearrangement uses TRBV29-1 and TRBJ1-1, with 7 bases that match TRBD1. CDR3 size: 11 residues. Germline trimming cut 7 bases from V and 1 base from J; bases unmatched to any gene: 0. The germline V gene has CDR1 SQVTM and CDR2 ANQGSEA. CDR3 amino acids: CSGQGNTEAFF. The CDR3 DNA reads TGCAGCGGACAGGGGAACACTGAAGCTTTCTTT.

In its sample, this clonotype was seen a few times. The J gene is TRBJ2-7, the V gene TRBV19; D call uncertain. The V end was cut by 3 bases, the J end by 2 bases, with 8 bases between. Per germline, CDR1 LNHDA and CDR2 SQIVND (reference sequence). The CDR3 is 13 amino acids. CDR3 protein: CASSIAGPYEQYF. In DNA, the CDR3 is TGTGCCAGTAGTATTGCCGGACCCTACGAGCAGTACTTC. Using reference TRBV19 and TRBJ2-7 for the parts outside the CDR3, the full variable domain is DGGITQSPKYLFRKEGQNVTLSCEQNLNHDAMYWYRQDPGQGLRLIYYSQIVNDFQKGDIAEGYSVSREKKESFPLTVTSAQKNPTAFYLCASSIAGPYEQYFGPGTRLTVT.

This clonotype has ten or more counts. V and J are TRBV2 and TRBJ1-1; the D is unclear. The CDR3 runs 13 residues. V lost 6 bases and J 3 bases, leaving 11 bases between the germline ends. Germline assignment: CDR1 SNHLY and CDR2 FYNNEI. In DNA, the CDR3 is TGTGCCAGCAGACCTACAGAGGACACTGAAGCTTTCTTT. It translates to CASRPTEDTEAFF.

This chain connects TRBV25-1 to TRBJ1-1, with TRBD1 matching over 7 bases. This CDR3 spans 13 amino acids. Trimming cost V 8 bases and J 6 bases; bases outside gene matches: 9. CDR1 is MGHDK, CDR2 SYGVNS, per germline. DNA for the CDR3: TGTGCCAGCCAAAGACAGGGATCCGCTGAAGCTTTCTTT. It is translated as CASQRQGSAEAFF.

The sample holds many counts of this clonotype. The chain joins TRBV2 to TRBJ2-7; D is ambiguous. CDR3 length equals 12 residues. CDR1 and CDR2 (germline): SNHLY, FYNNEI. V lost 2 bases and J lost 6, with 8 bases in between. CDR3 residues: CASSERPLEQYF. Written as DNA, the CDR3 is TGTGCCAGCAGTGAACGGCCTCTCGAGCAGTACTTC.

This chain uses TRBV12-3 or TRBV12-4 with TRBJ2-6; weak D call: TRBD2 (6 bases). Trimming took 8 bases from V and 2 from J, leaving 19 bases between them. CDR3 length: 17 residues. Written as DNA, the CDR3 is TGTGCCAGCGGGTTCCGGAGGGGCCTTCCTGGGGCCAACGTCCTGACTTTC. Its translation: CASGFRRGLPGANVLTF.